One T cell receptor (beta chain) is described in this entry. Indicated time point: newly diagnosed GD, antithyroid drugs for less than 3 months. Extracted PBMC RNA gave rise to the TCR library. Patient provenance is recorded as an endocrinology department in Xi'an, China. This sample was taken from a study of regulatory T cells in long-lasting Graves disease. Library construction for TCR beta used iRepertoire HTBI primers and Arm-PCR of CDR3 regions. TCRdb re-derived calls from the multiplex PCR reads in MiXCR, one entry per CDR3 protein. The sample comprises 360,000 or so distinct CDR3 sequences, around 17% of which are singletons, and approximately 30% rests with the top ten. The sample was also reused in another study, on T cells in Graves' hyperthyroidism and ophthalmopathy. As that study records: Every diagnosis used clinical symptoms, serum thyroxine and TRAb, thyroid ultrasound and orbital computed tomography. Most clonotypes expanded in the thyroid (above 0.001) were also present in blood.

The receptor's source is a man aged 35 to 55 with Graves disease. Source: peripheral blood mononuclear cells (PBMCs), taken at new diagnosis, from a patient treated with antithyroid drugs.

CDR3 in amino acids: CASSEEQGAGYTF. CDR3 coding DNA: TGTGCCAGCAGTGAAGAACAGGGGGCGGGCTACACCTTC. V gene TRBV6-1 combines with J gene TRBJ1-2; 9 bases match TRBD1. CDR1 is MNHNS and CDR2 is SASEGT in the germline V gene. The CDR3 length is 13 residues. V shed 1 base and J 8 bases; nucleotides not matched to a gene: 2.